The next 26 T cell receptor beta chains were all read from a single sample in a study of T cell responses to AZD1222 COVID-19 vaccine. Sequencing used immunoSEQ multiplex PCR; TCRdb keeps in-frame clones, though not all of them. The data hold roughly 97,000 clones, with about 88% observed a single time. The material sequenced was peripheral blood, taken on day 0 of AZD1222 vaccination. The receptors come from an adult in good health.

This chain joins TRBV5-1 and TRBJ1-2; D remains unclear. Deletions cut 5 bases from V and 3 bases from J, with 14 bases between. CDR1 SGHRS and CDR2 YFSETQ come from the germline V gene. The length of the CDR3 is 14 residues. The CDR3 here is CASSSPEGYYGYTF. The CDR3 DNA is TGCGCCAGCAGTTCTCCAGAGGGCTACTATGGCTACACCTTC.

The chain is built from TRBV5-5 and TRBJ2-7, with 10 positions matching TRBD1. The CDR3 loop spans 15 amino acids. Germline loops: CDR1 SGHKS, CDR2 YYEKEE (reference sequence). With V trimmed by 4 bases and J by 3 bases, 7 bases remained unmatched. Here the CDR3 DNA reads TGTGCCAGCAGCGAGGGACAGGGGATCTTCTACGAGCAGTACTTC. Its protein is CASSEGQGIFYEQYF. Supplemented by reference TRBV5-5 and TRBJ2-7, the full variable domain reads DAGVTQSPTHLIKTRGQQVTLRCSPISGHKSVSWYQQVLGQGPQFIFQYYEKEERGRGNFPDRFSARQFPNYSSELNVNALLLGDSALYLCASSEGQGIFYEQYFGPGTRLTVT.

The V gene is TRBV5-1, the J gene TRBJ2-1, with 8 nucleotides matching TRBD2. Germline loops: CDR1 SGHRS, CDR2 YFSETQ. Trimming took 6 bases from V and 0 from J; bases not matched to a gene: 8. The CDR3 has 16 residues. The CDR3 reads CASTTRLASSYNEQFF. As DNA, the CDR3 is TGCGCCAGCACAACCCGACTAGCGAGCTCCTACAATGAGCAGTTCTTC.

The V gene is TRBV19, the J gene TRBJ1-5; D unclear. Germline-derived CDR1 and CDR2 are LNHDA and SQIVND (reference sequence). Trimming took off 6 bases at V and 3 bases at J, with 15 bases between the two ends. The CDR3 loop spans 15 amino acids. The CDR3 is CASSLRRDSNQPQHF. CDR3 bases: TGTGCCAGTAGCCTCCGGAGGGATTCCAATCAGCCCCAGCATTTT.

The rearrangement uses TRBV5-1 and TRBJ2-7, with 9 bases fitting TRBD1. The CDR3 contains 14 residues. After removal of 3 bases from V and 2 bases from J, the junction contained 3 bases not matched to a gene. Looked up from germline, CDR1 is SGHRS and CDR2 is YFSETQ. This CDR3 is CASSYRDRAYEQYF. The CDR3 DNA reads TGCGCCAGCAGCTACCGGGACAGGGCCTACGAGCAGTACTTC.

This chain links TRBV7-3 with TRBJ2-1; the D call may be TRBD1 or TRBD2 (7 bases each). The CDR3 loop spans 13 amino acids. Germline V gene data show CDR1 as SGHTA and CDR2 as FQGTGA. The V and J ends lost 6 bases and 6 bases respectively, with 12 bases between them. The CDR3 DNA reads as TGTGCCAGCAGGGGACAGCGGGGCAATGAGCAGTTCTTC. It translates to CASRGQRGNEQFF.

The chain employs TRBV5-1 and TRBJ1-1; 8 bases map to TRBD1. Germline loops: CDR1 SGHRS, CDR2 YFSETQ. The CDR3 covers 16 residues. Trimming at V came to 7 bases and at J to 0 bases, leaving 11 bases not matched to a gene. CDR3 in amino acids: CASHWGRGRVNTEAFF. CDR3 in DNA: TGCGCCAGCCACTGGGGCAGGGGGCGGGTGAACACTGAAGCTTTCTTT.

The gene calls are TRBV5-1 and TRBJ2-3; D is perhaps TRBD1 (5 bases). Germline loops: CDR1 SGHRS, CDR2 YFSETQ. CDR3 size: 16 residues. Trimming pared 0 bases from V and 0 bases from J, leaving 11 bases between. The CDR3 coding sequence is TGCGCCAGCAGCTTGGAGGGGCAGGTCAGCACAGATACGCAGTATTTT. Translating it yields CASSLEGQVSTDTQYF. The complete variable domain, with remaining parts taken from reference TRBV5-1 and TRBJ2-3, reads KAGVTQTPRYLIKTRGQQVTLSCSPISGHRSVSWYQQTPGQGLQFLFEYFSETQRNKGNFPGRFSGRQFSNSRSEMNVSTLELGDSALYLCASSLEGQVSTDTQYFGPGTRLTVL.

This chain uses TRBV30 with TRBJ2-5; D call uncertain. The CDR3 has 12 amino acids. V was trimmed by 2 bases and J by 2 bases, leaving 6 bases between them. Germline-derived CDR1 and CDR2 are GTSNPN and SVGIG (reference sequence). The CDR3: CAWSIQQETQYF. The CDR3 coding sequence is TGTGCCTGGAGTATTCAGCAAGAGACCCAGTACTTC.

This clone was seen a handful of times. The J gene is TRBJ2-7, the V gene TRBV18, with unresolved D. Trimming stripped 0 bases from V and 3 bases from J, with 12 bases between. Germline loops: CDR1 KGHSH, CDR2 LQKENI. The CDR3 is made up of 15 amino acids. Written as DNA, the CDR3 is TGTGCCAGCTCACCACCCTCTAGTGGGAACTACGAGCAGTACTTC. Translated, it gives CASSPPSSGNYEQYF. Supplemented by reference TRBV18 and TRBJ2-7, the full variable domain reads NAGVMQNPRHLVRRRGQEARLRCSPMKGHSHVYWYRQLPEEGLKFMVYLQKENIIDESGMPKERFSAEFPKEGPSILRIQQVVRGDSAAYFCASSPPSSGNYEQYFGPGTRLTVT.

The CDR3 DNA reads as TGTGCCAGCAGCAGACAGGGCATGGGGTCCTACGAGCAGTACTTC. Translated, it gives CASSRQGMGSYEQYF. J is TRBJ2-7 and V is TRBV7-9, with 7 bases fitting TRBD1. Germline trimming cut 5 bases from V and 1 base from J; bases unmatched to any gene: 8. The germline gives CDR1 SEHNR, CDR2 FQNEAQ (reference sequence). The CDR3 runs to 15 residues.

This chain joins TRBV7-2 and TRBJ1-6; D gene uncertain. The CDR3 is 17 residues long. Trimming left V 8 bases short and J 0 bases short, with 17 bases between. The germline V gene has CDR1 SGHTA and CDR2 FQGNSA. The DNA for the CDR3 is TGTGCCAGCGACCGTGGTCGGGGAAGCTCCTATAATTCACCCCTCCACTTT. Its translation is CASDRGRGSSYNSPLHF.

The chain is built from TRBV5-4 and TRBJ1-2; D remains ambiguous. The CDR3 consists of 12 residues. The germline CDR1 and CDR2 sequences are SGHNT and YYREEE (reference sequence). Deletions cut 4 bases from V and 2 bases from J, with 6 bases between. DNA for the CDR3: TGTGCCAGCAGCCAAGAGAACTATGGCTACACCTTC. Residues: CASSQENYGYTF. The full variable domain, rest sourced from reference TRBV5-4 and TRBJ1-2, is ETGVTQSPTHLIKTRGQQVTLRCSSQSGHNTVSWYQQALGQGPQFIFQYYREEENGRGNFPPRFSGLQFPNYSSELNVNALELDDSALYLCASSQENYGYTFGSGTRLTVV.

The chain recombines TRBV10-3 with TRBJ2-7; D ambiguous. The CDR3 consists of 14 residues. CDR1 ENHRY and CDR2 SYGVKD come from the germline V gene. Trimming cost V 0 bases and J 7 bases, with 13 bases left between them. The chain's CDR3 is CAISESYRVWEQYF. The CDR3 DNA is TGTGCCATCAGTGAGTCGTATAGGGTTTGGGAGCAGTACTTC.

This chain uses TRBV6-2 or TRBV6-3 with TRBJ1-1; no reliable D call. V was clipped by 6 bases and J by 2 bases, with 10 bases between them. The CDR3 runs to 13 residues. CDR1 is MNHEY, CDR2 SVGEGT, per germline. CDR3 amino acids: CASSSRGNTEAFF. CDR3 nucleotides: TGTGCCAGCAGCTCGCGGGGAAACACTGAAGCTTTCTTT.

V is TRBV9 and J is TRBJ1-1, with D unclear. Between the trimmed V and J ends, which lost 3 bases and 1 base, there was a span of 13 bases. The germline gives CDR1 SGDLS, CDR2 YYNGEE. There are 15 residues in the CDR3. The CDR3 DNA is TGTGCCAGCAGCGAGGGTCGGGCAGGGAACACTGAAGCTTTCTTT. As protein: CASSEGRAGNTEAFF.

The J gene is TRBJ1-3, the V gene TRBV5-6; D might be TRBD1 (5 bases). The V and J ends lost 1 base and 0 bases respectively, with 11 bases between them. Germline CDR1 reads SGHDT; CDR2 reads YYEEEE. This CDR3 region has 16 residues. The DNA of the CDR3 is TGTGCCAGCAGCTTGATGGCAGGGCACTCTGGAAACACCATATATTTT. Its protein is CASSLMAGHSGNTIYF. Looking up the rest from reference TRBV5-6 and TRBJ1-3 gives the full variable domain: DAGVTQSPTHLIKTRGQQVTLRCSPKSGHDTVSWYQQALGQGPQFIFQYYEEEERQRGNFPDRFSGHQFPNYSSELNVNALLLGDSALYLCASSLMAGHSGNTIYFGEGSWLTVV.

This chain connects TRBV6-2 or TRBV6-3 to TRBJ1-2; 7 bases match TRBD1. The CDR3 contains 14 residues. The germline gives CDR1 MNHEY, CDR2 SVGEGT. J lost 3 bases, V lost 6 bases, and 7 bases had no gene match. The CDR3 loop is CASSRDSIYYGYTF. The CDR3 bases are TGTGCCAGCAGCCGGGACAGCATATACTATGGCTACACCTTC.

The genes are TRBV10-2 and TRBJ2-1, with 10 bases matching TRBD2. Germline loops: CDR1 WSHSY, CDR2 SAAADI. This CDR3 has 17 residues. Trimming took 5 bases from V and 0 from J; bases not matched to a gene: 7. The CDR3, as DNA: TGCGCCAGCAGTAGCGGGGGGGAATTAAACTCCTACAATGAGCAGTTCTTC. It encodes CASSSGGELNSYNEQFF.

The CDR3 DNA sequence: TGTGCCAGCAGTACCATGCTGGGCTCCCAAGAGACCCAGTACTTC. Amino acids: CASSTMLGSQETQYF. The chain carries TRBV6-5 and TRBJ2-5; D gene uncertain. Germline CDR1 and CDR2: MNHEY and SVGAGI. With 5 bases removed from V and 1 base from J, the gap between germline ends came to 14 bases. The CDR3 spans 15 residues.

The chain is built from TRBV4-2 and TRBJ1-6; TRBD1 aligns across 9 bases. Germline values: CDR1 LGHNA, CDR2 YNFKEQ. CDR3 length: 17 residues. The V and J ends lost 4 bases and 6 bases, in that order; junction bases with no gene match: 10. The CDR3 sequence: CASSRPEQGAANSPLHF. The CDR3 DNA sequence: TGTGCCAGCAGCCGCCCTGAACAGGGGGCGGCTAATTCACCCCTCCACTTT.

The chain joins TRBV7-9 to TRBJ1-1, with a possible D match to TRBD1 (6 bases). The CDR3 covers 14 residues. Looked up from germline, CDR1 is SEHNR and CDR2 is FQNEAQ (reference sequence). V dropped 1 base and J dropped 5 bases, with 11 bases sitting between them. The CDR3, as DNA: TGTGCCAGCAGCTTAGTAGGGGGAAGGACTGAAGCTTTCTTT. It specifies CASSLVGGRTEAFF. The whole variable domain, filled in from reference TRBV7-9 and TRBJ1-1, reads DTGVSQNPRHKITKRGQNVTFRCDPISEHNRLYWYRQTLGQGPEFLTYFQNEAQLEKSRLLSDRFSAERPKGSFSTLEIQRTEQGDSAMYLCASSLVGGRTEAFFGQGTRLTVV.

CDR3 sequence (DNA): TGTGCCAGCAGTACGGGACAGGGAACCTACGAGCAGTACTTC. Encoded protein: CASSTGQGTYEQYF. The chain combines TRBV28 with TRBJ2-7; TRBD1 aligns across 9 bases. The V and J ends lost 5 bases and 2 bases, in that order; junction bases with no gene match: 4. CDR1 MDHEN and CDR2 SYDVKM come from the germline V gene. The CDR3 runs 14 residues.

This chain joins TRBV5-7 and TRBJ2-5; D tentatively fits TRBD1 or TRBD2 (6 bases each). TRBV5-7 is an ORF for which the function is uncertain. This CDR3 spans 15 amino acids. Trimming shortened V by 7 bases and J by 4 bases, and 20 bases separated the two germline ends. This chain's CDR3 is CASLQQGLPPETQYF. The CDR3, as DNA: TGTGCCAGCCTACAACAGGGACTTCCCCCAGAGACCCAGTACTTC.

V usage is TRBV19 and J usage is TRBJ2-5; D may correspond to TRBD1 or TRBD2 (5 bases each). Germline V lookup: CDR1 LNHDA, CDR2 SQIVND (reference sequence). This CDR3 has 14 amino acids. The V and J ends lost 6 bases and 5 bases respectively, with 16 bases between them. The CDR3 region is CASRSDQGRETQYF. The CDR3 region has the DNA TGTGCCAGTAGGTCTGATCAGGGACGGGAGACCCAGTACTTC.

The sample holds one count of this clone. This chain links TRBV4-1 with TRBJ1-1; TRBD1 aligns across 7 bases. Germline V gene sequence: CDR1 MGHRA, CDR2 YSYEKL. The CDR3 contains 14 residues. Trimming at V came to 2 bases and at J to 5 bases, leaving 5 bases not matched to a gene. The CDR3 region has the DNA TGCGCCAGCAGCCAAAGACAGGGCGGAACTGAAGCTTTCTTT. Translation gives CASSQRQGGTEAFF.